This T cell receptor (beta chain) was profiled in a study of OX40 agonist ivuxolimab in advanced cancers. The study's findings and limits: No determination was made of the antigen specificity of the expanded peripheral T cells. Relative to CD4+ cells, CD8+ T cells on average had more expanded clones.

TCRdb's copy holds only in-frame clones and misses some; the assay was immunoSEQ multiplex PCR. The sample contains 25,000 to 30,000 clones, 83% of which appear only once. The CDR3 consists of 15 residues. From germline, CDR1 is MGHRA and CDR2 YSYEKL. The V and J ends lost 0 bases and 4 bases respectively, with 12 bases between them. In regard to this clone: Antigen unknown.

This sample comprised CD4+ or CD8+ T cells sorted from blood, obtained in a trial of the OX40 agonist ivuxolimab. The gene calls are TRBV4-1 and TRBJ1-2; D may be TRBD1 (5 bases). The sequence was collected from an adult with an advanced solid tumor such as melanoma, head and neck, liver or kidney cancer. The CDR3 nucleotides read TGCGCCAGCAGCCAAGATGAGGGGACGGGCTATGGCTACACCTTC. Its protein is CASSQDEGTGYGYTF.